The next 14 T cell receptor beta chains were all read from a single sample in a study of shared clonotypes between healthy human individuals. The table came from immunoSEQ multiplex PCR; TCRdb's copy has only in-frame clones and leaves some out. The sample lists 2 million to 2.5 million clones; more than 85% were seen once. The sample taken for sequencing was naive CD4+ T cells from PBMCs. Subset specified: CD45RA+ positively selected. These receptors all come from a man younger than 35 in good health. Some clones in this sample may be carry-over from other donors' samples.

The V gene is TRBV27, the J gene TRBJ1-2; 9 bases align to TRBD1. The CDR3 runs to 15 residues. CDR1 and CDR2 (germline): MNHEY, SMNVEV (reference sequence). V lost 6 bases, J lost 4 bases, and 9 bases stayed unmatched. The CDR3 sequence: CASSETGQGIYGYTF. The CDR3 nucleotides are TGTGCCAGCAGCGAAACGGGACAGGGCATCTATGGCTACACCTTC.

The rearrangement links TRBV4-1 to TRBJ2-5, with 8 nucleotides matching TRBD1. The CDR3 loop spans 15 amino acids. V shed 4 bases and J 4 bases; nucleotides not matched to a gene: 8. The germline V gene has CDR1 MGHRA and CDR2 YSYEKL. The CDR3 loop reads CASSPQDRDGETQYF. The CDR3 DNA sequence: TGCGCCAGCAGCCCTCAGGACAGGGATGGAGAGACCCAGTACTTC.

This chain uses TRBV28 with TRBJ1-5, with TRBD1 as a possible D gene (6 bases). V gave up 6 bases and J gave up 4 bases, with 13 bases separating them. Germline lookup yields CDR1 MDHEN and CDR2 SYDVKM. The CDR3 is 14 residues long. The CDR3 loop reads CASSFRQVNQPQHF. Here the CDR3 DNA reads TGTGCCAGCAGCTTTAGACAGGTAAATCAGCCCCAGCATTTT.

The rearrangement uses TRBV28 and TRBJ2-7; TRBD1 agrees at 9 bases. Germline assignment: CDR1 MDHEN and CDR2 SYDVKM. The trim removed 6 bases at V and 2 bases at J, leaving 5 bases unmatched. The CDR3 runs to 14 residues. The CDR3 DNA reads as TGTGCCAGCAGACAAACAGGGGGCCCCTACGAGCAGTACTTC. It codes for CASRQTGGPYEQYF. The entire variable domain, with the rest obtained from reference TRBV28 and TRBJ2-7, is as follows: DVKVTQSSRYLVKRTGEKVFLECVQDMDHENMFWYRQDPGLGLRLIYFSYDVKMKEKGDIPEGYSVSREKKERFSLILESASTNQTSMYLCASRQTGGPYEQYFGPGTRLTVT.

V and J are TRBV19 and TRBJ2-2; TRBD1 is a possible D gene (6 bases). This CDR3 region has 15 residues. The V end lost 4 bases, the J end lost 6 bases, and 15 bases lay between the germline ends. Germline assignment: CDR1 LNHDA and CDR2 SQIVND (reference sequence). The CDR3: CASSSNRAGAGELFF. Written as DNA, the CDR3 is TGTGCCAGTAGTAGCAACAGGGCCGGGGCCGGGGAGCTGTTTTTT.

The chain recombines TRBV2 with TRBJ2-3, with TRBD2 identical over 12 bases. Germline CDR1 and CDR2: SNHLY and FYNNEI. V lost 4 bases to trimming and J lost 11 bases; unmatched junction nucleotides: 7. The length of the CDR3 is 14 residues. DNA of the CDR3: TGTGCCAGCAGTGCCGGACTAGCGGGATTGATGCAGTATTTT. Translation gives CASSAGLAGLMQYF.

CDR3: CASSVLRESYEQYF. The CDR3 nucleotides are TGTGCCAGCAGCGTGTTAAGAGAATCCTACGAGCAGTACTTC. V is TRBV27 and J is TRBJ2-7; no reliable D call. The germline CDR1 and CDR2 sequences are MNHEY and SMNVEV (reference sequence). Trimming shortened V by 6 bases and J by 1 base, and 13 bases separated the two germline ends. This CDR3 comprises 14 residues.

The chain couples TRBV28 to TRBJ2-7; D is unclear. The CDR3 length is 12 residues. Germline loops: CDR1 MDHEN, CDR2 SYDVKM. V shed 8 bases and J shed 3 bases, with 11 bases lying between them. The CDR3 is CASASSIYEQYF. DNA of the CDR3: TGTGCCAGCGCTTCCTCCATCTACGAGCAGTACTTC.

The V call is TRBV18, the J call TRBJ2-4, with 11 bases matching TRBD2. The V gene's germline CDR1 is KGHSH and CDR2 LQKENI. The CDR3 is made up of 18 amino acids. Trimming removed 3 bases from V and 0 bases from J; junction bases left unmatched: 7. The DNA for the CDR3 is TGTGCCAGCTCACCGGGCCTAGCGGGGGGTCTAGCCAAAAACATTCAGTACTTC. Its protein product is CASSPGLAGGLAKNIQYF.

A word on this clone: Other DNA variants within this sample encode the same CDR3. The chain is built from TRBV9 and TRBJ2-5; D gene unclear. The V end was cut by 4 bases, the J end by 1 base, with 11 bases between. The CDR3 runs 14 residues. Germline V CDR1 and CDR2: SGDLS, YYNGEE. The CDR3, as DNA: TGTGCCAGCAGCCCCCGTGGCTCCCAAGAGACCCAGTACTTC. Translated, it gives CASSPRGSQETQYF.

This chain links TRBV5-1 with TRBJ2-7, with D uncertain. The germline V gene has CDR1 SGHRS and CDR2 YFSETQ. With 4 bases removed from V and 3 bases from J, the gap between germline ends came to 14 bases. CDR3 length: 14 amino acids. The chain's CDR3 is CASSPGGVGYEQYF. The CDR3 nucleotides read TGCGCCAGCAGCCCCGGTGGAGTGGGCTACGAGCAGTACTTC.

This chain joins TRBV5-6 and TRBJ2-1, with D perhaps matching TRBD1 (6 bases). Trimming shortened V by 3 bases and J by 9 bases, and 16 bases separated the two germline ends. The CDR3 totals 14 residues. Per the germline V gene, CDR1 is SGHDT and CDR2 is YYEEEE. This CDR3 reads CASSSRTGLGEQFF. The CDR3 region has the DNA TGTGCCAGCAGCTCGCGAACAGGGCTGGGTGAGCAGTTCTTC.

The CDR3, as DNA: TGTGCCAGCAGCTTTAAAGGGGGAAGCTATGGAAACACCATATATTTT. Protein sequence: CASSFKGGSYGNTIYF. This chain connects TRBV7-9 to TRBJ1-3; the D gene is possibly TRBD1 (6 bases). The CDR3 totals 16 residues. Trimming stripped 3 bases from V and 3 bases from J, with 15 bases between. Per the germline V gene, CDR1 is SEHNR and CDR2 is FQNEAQ (reference sequence).

This sequence joins TRBV7-2 and TRBJ1-2, with TRBD1 matching over 12 bases. Germline V gene sequence: CDR1 SGHTA, CDR2 FQGNSA. With V trimmed by 5 bases and J by 5 bases, 9 bases remained unmatched. This CDR3 is built from 16 residues. The CDR3 region has the DNA TGTGCCAGCAGCCCAGGCGGGACAGGGGGCGTTTATGGCTACACCTTC. Protein product: CASSPGGTGGVYGYTF.